Listed below are T cell receptor beta chains from one sample, sequenced in a study of T cell responses to AZD1222 COVID-19 vaccine. Data came from immunoSEQ multiplex PCR; TCRdb stores just in-frame clones and leaves some out. The profile covers some 200,000 clones, with roughly 91% appearing a single time and 0.99% taken by the ten largest. Sequences were derived from peripheral blood, sampled on day 0 of AZD1222 vaccination. Receptors originate from an adult in good health. CDR3s include the opening cysteine and the closing phenylalanine or tryptophan. Size is stated for part of the rows, as once, few or many counts, or as a class when the clone is expanded.

V: TRBV9; length: 14; size: NA; J: TRBJ2-7; CDR3: CATSEGPGGLEQYF
V: TRBV10-3; length: 15; size: NA; J: TRBJ1-1; CDR3: CATTIGGAPNTEAFF
V: TRBV27; length: 15; size: NA; J: TRBJ1-2; CDR3: CASSLGLSSNYGYTF
V: TRBV7-2; length: 15; size: NA; J: TRBJ2-1; CDR3: CASSPSGAAYREQFF
V: TRBV27; length: 17; size: few; J: TRBJ2-2; CDR3: CASSILSRGVRAGELFF
V: TRBV7-9; length: 15; size: NA; J: TRBJ1-3; CDR3: CASRPDRGPGNTIYF
V: TRBV7-9; length: 16; size: NA; J: TRBJ1-1; CDR3: CASSATGGGRNTEAFF
V: TRBV14; length: 15; size: NA; J: TRBJ2-5; CDR3: CASSQERGFGETQYF
V: TRBV5-5; length: 16; size: NA; J: TRBJ1-4; CDR3: CASSLATGGSTEKLFF
V: TRBV6-5; length: 13; size: NA; J: TRBJ1-1; CDR3: CASSYGGNTEAFF
V: TRBV7-9; length: 12; size: NA; J: TRBJ2-7; CDR3: CASSLDKFEQYF
V: TRBV11-2; length: 16; size: NA; J: TRBJ2-3; CDR3: CASSLDPGLETDTQYF
V: TRBV5-4; length: 15; size: NA; J: TRBJ1-3; CDR3: CANTTGPISGNTIYF
V: TRBV28; length: 15; size: NA; J: TRBJ2-1; CDR3: CASSLTRDQINEQFF
V: TRBV13; length: 13; size: NA; J: TRBJ2-7; CDR3: CASSLLSGLEQYF
V: TRBV6-1; length: 14; size: NA; J: TRBJ2-7; CDR3: CASSEGGHSYEQYF
V: TRBV7-9; length: 19; size: NA; J: TRBJ2-2; CDR3: CASSLPPGLAGENTGELFF
V: TRBV5-1; length: 16; size: NA; J: TRBJ2-3; CDR3: CASSPPVSGETDTQYF
V: TRBV5-4; length: 15; size: NA; J: TRBJ1-4; CDR3: CASSSRTGGVEKLFF
V: TRBV27; length: 14; size: once; J: TRBJ2-5; CDR3: CASSFRTGRETQYF
V: TRBV19; length: 14; size: NA; J: TRBJ1-5; CDR3: CASSPQGGSQPQHF
V: TRBV7-8; length: 15; size: few; J: TRBJ2-7; CDR3: CASSPLTGEGAGQYF
V: TRBV5-8; length: 14; size: NA; J: TRBJ2-5; CDR3: CASSLTAIRETQYF
V: TRBV5-1; length: 17; size: NA; J: TRBJ1-3; CDR3: CASSLGASGNSGNTIYF
V: TRBV12-5; length: 13; size: once; J: TRBJ1-1; CDR3: CASGLVGSTEAFF
V: TRBV7-2; length: 13; size: NA; J: TRBJ2-1; CDR3: CASSPQSPHEQFF
V: TRBV4-2; length: 15; size: few; J: TRBJ2-7; CDR3: CASSQDPGSSYEQYF
V: TRBV19; length: 13; size: NA; J: TRBJ1-2; CDR3: CASSRQPNYGYTF
V: TRBV5-1; length: 14; size: NA; J: TRBJ1-4; CDR3: CASSLGGGNEKLFF
V: TRBV12-3/TRBV12-4; length: 12; size: NA; J: TRBJ1-1; CDR3: CASSLARVAAFF
V: TRBV6-2/TRBV6-3; length: 12; size: NA; J: TRBJ2-1; CDR3: CASSGRTGEQFF
V: TRBV9; length: 16; size: NA; J: TRBJ2-1; CDR3: CASSVVTVSSYNEQFF
V: TRBV5-4; length: 15; size: NA; J: TRBJ2-5; CDR3: CASSLRTGGIETQYF
V: TRBV21-1; length: 16; size: NA; J: TRBJ2-5; CDR3: CASREVAGGREETQYF